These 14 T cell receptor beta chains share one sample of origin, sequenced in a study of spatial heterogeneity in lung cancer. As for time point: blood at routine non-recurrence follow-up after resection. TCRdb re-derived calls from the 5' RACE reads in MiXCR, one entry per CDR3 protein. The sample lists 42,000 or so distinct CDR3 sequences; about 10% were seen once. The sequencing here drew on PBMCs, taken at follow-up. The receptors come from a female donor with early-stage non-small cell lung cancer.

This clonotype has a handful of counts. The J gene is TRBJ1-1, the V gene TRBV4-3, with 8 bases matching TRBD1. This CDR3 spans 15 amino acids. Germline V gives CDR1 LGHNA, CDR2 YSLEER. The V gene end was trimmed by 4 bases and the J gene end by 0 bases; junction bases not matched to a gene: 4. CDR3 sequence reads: CASSRRTGMNTEAFF. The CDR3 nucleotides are TGCGCCAGCAGCCGCCGGACAGGGATGAACACTGAAGCTTTCTTT.

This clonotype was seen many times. Here the CDR3 reads CASSSWGSSYEQYF. The CDR3 bases are TGTGCCAGCAGTAGTTGGGGGTCTTCCTACGAGCAGTACTTC. The chain recombines TRBV2 with TRBJ2-7; D is perhaps TRBD1 or TRBD2 (5 bases each). Germline-derived CDR1 and CDR2 are SNHLY and FYNNEI. The CDR3 totals 14 residues. V was clipped by 5 bases and J by 1 base, with 12 bases between them.

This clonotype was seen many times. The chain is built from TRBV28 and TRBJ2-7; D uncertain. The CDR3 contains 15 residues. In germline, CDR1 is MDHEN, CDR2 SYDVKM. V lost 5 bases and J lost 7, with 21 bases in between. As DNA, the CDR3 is TGTGCCAGCAGTACGCCCCCGCCCCGAGAAAGGGAGCAGTACTTC. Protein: CASSTPPPREREQYF.

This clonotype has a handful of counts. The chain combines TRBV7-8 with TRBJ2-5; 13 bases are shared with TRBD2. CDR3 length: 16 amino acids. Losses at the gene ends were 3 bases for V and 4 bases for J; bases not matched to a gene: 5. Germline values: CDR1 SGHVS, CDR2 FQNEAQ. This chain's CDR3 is CASSLFGTSGAETQYF. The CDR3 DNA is TGTGCCAGCAGCTTGTTCGGGACTAGCGGGGCAGAGACCCAGTACTTC.

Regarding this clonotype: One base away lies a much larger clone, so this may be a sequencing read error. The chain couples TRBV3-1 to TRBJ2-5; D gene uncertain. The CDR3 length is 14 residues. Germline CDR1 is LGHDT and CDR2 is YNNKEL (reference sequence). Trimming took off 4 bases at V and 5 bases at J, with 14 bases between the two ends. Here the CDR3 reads CASSRDTNGETQYF. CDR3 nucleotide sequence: TGTGCCAGCAGCCGCGACACAAACGGGGAGACCCAGTACTTC.

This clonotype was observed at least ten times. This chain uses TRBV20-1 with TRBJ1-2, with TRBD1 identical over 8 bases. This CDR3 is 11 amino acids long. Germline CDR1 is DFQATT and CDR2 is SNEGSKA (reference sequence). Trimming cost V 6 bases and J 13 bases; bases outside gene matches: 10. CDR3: CSAQGQGSPTF. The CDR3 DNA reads TGCAGTGCCCAAGGACAGGGCAGTCCCACCTTC.

CDR3 coding DNA: TGTGCCAGCAGCCTAGGTACAGGGGGCTATGGCTACACCTTC. This codes for CASSLGTGGYGYTF. The V and J genes are TRBV7-2 and TRBJ1-2; 8 nucleotides align to TRBD1. The germline V gene encodes CDR1 SGHTA and CDR2 FQGNSA. This CDR3 is built from 14 residues. J was trimmed by 4 bases and V by 5 bases; bases with no gene match: 6.

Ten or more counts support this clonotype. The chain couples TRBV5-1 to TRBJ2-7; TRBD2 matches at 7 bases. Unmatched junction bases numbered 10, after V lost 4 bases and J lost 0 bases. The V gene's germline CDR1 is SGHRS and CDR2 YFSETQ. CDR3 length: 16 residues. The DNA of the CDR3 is TGCGCCAGCAGCGTGGTTATCGGCGGGAGCTCCTACGAGCAGTACTTC. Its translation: CASSVVIGGSSYEQYF.

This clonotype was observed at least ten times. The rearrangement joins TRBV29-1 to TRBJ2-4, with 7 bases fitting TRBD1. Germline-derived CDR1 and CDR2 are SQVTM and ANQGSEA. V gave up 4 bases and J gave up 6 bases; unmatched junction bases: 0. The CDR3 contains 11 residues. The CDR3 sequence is CSVGTGNIQYF. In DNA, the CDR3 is TGCAGCGTTGGGACAGGAAACATTCAGTACTTC.

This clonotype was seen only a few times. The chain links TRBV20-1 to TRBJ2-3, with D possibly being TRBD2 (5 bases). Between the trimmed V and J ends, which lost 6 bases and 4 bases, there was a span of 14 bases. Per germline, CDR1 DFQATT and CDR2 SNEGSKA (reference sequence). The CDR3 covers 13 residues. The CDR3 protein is CSAARTGSDTQYF. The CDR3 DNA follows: TGCAGTGCCGCAAGGACTGGGTCAGATACGCAGTATTTT.

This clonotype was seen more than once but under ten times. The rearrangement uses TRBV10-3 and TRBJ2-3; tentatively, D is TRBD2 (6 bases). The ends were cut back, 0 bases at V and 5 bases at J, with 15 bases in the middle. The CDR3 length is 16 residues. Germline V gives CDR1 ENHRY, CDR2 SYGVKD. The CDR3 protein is CAISESVGGIQDTQYF. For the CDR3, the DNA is TGTGCCATCAGTGAGTCGGTTGGGGGGATTCAAGATACGCAGTATTTT.

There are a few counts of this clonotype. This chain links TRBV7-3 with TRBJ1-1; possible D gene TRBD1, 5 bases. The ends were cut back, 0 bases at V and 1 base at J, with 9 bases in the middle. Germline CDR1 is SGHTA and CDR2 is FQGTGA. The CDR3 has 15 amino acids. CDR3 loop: CASSLTGGPNTEAFF. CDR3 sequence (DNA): TGTGCCAGCAGCTTAACGGGGGGACCGAACACTGAAGCTTTCTTT.

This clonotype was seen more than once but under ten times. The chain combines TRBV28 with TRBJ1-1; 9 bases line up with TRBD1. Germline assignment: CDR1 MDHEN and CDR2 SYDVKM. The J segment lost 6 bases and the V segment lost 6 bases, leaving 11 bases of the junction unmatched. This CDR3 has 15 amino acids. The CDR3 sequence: CASRKGDREWAEAFF. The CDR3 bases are TGTGCCAGCAGGAAAGGGGACAGGGAGTGGGCTGAAGCTTTCTTT.

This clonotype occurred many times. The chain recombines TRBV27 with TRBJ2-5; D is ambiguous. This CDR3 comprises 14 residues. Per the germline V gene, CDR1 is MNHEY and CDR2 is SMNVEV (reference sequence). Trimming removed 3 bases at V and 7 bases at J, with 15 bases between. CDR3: CASSFFWIGLTQYF. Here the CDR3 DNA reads TGTGCCAGCAGTTTTTTTTGGATAGGGCTGACCCAGTACTTC.